This T cell receptor (beta chain) was recorded in a study of shared clonotypes between healthy human individuals. Findings and caveats of the study: Sequencing of the sorted subsets was shown by rarefaction to be incomplete despite large depth. On the whole, naive subsets had larger estimated richness than memory subsets had.

The authors loaded roughly 200 ng DNA, 30,000 to 35,000 T cell genomes, into sorted-subset replicate PCRs. The method was immunoSEQ multiplex PCR; TCRdb's version includes in-frame clones alone and lacks a portion of them. The profile covers approximately 940,000 clones, with roughly 72% appearing a single time and about 1.5% taken by the ten largest. The CDR3 totals 14 residues. Trimming left V 2 bases short and J 5 bases short, with 12 bases between. Germline-derived CDR1 and CDR2 are SGHVS and FQNEAQ. On this clone itself: As yet, its antigen is unknown.

This chain uses TRBV7-8 with TRBJ2-5, with D maybe TRBD2 (6 bases). The clonotype comes from a man younger than 35 in good health. Sequencing was done on a sample of memory CD4+ T cells sorted from blood. As to subset: CD45RA-negative fraction. The CDR3 nucleotides are TGTGCCAGCAGCTTACAATATGGGAGGGAGACCCAGTACTTC. Translation gives CASSLQYGRETQYF.